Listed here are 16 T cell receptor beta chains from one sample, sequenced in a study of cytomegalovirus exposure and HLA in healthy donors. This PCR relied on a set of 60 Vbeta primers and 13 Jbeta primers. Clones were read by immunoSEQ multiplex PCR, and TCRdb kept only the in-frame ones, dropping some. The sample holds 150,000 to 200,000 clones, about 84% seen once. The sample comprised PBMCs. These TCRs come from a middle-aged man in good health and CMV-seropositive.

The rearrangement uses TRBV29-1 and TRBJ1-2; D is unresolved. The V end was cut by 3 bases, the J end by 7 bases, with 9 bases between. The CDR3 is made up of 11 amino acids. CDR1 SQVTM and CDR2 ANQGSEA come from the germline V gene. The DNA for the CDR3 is TGCAGCGTTGAGAGTGCCACTGGCTACACCTTC. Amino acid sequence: CSVESATGYTF. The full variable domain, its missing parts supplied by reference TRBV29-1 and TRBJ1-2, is SAVISQKPSRDICQRGTSLTIQCQVDSQVTMMFWYRQQPGQSLTLIATANQGSEATYESGFVIDKFPISRPNLTFSTLTVSNMSPEDSSIYLCSVESATGYTFGSGTRLTVV.

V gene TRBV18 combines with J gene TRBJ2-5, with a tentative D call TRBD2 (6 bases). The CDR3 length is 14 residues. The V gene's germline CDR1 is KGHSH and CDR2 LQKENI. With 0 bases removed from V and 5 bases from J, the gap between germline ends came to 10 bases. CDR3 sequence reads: CASSPPGREETQYF. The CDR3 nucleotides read TGTGCCAGCTCACCACCCGGGAGAGAGGAGACCCAGTACTTC.

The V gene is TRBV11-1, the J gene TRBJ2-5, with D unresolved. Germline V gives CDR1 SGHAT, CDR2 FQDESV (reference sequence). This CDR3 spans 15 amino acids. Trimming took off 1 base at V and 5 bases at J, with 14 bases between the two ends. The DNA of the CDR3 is TGTGCCAGCAGCTTAGGAACTTCATACCGGGAGACCCAGTACTTC. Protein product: CASSLGTSYRETQYF.

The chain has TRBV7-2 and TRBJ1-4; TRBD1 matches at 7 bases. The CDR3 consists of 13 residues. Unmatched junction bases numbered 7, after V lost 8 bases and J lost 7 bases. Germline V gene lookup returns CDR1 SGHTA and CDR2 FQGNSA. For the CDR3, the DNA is TGTGCCAGCGCCCGAGGGGGCGGTGAAAAACTGTTTTTT. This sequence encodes CASARGGGEKLFF. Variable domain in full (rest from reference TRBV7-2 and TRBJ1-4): GAGVSQSPSNKVTEKGKDVELRCDPISGHTALYWYRQSLGQGLEFLIYFQGNSAPDKSGLPSDRFSAERTGGSVSTLTIQRTQQEDSAVYLCASARGGGEKLFFGSGTQLSVL.

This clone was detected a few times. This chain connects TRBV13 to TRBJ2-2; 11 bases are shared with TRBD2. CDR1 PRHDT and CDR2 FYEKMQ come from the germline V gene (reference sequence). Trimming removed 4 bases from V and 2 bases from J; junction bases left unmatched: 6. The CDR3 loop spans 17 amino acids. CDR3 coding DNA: TGTGCCAGCAGCTCGTCCACTAGCGGGGGAAACACCGGGGAGCTGTTTTTT. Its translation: CASSSSTSGGNTGELFF.

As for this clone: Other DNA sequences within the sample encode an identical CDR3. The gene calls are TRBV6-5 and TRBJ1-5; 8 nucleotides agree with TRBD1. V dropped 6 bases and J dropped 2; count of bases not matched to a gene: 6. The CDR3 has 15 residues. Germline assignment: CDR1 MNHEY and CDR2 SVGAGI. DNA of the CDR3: TGTGCCAGCAGCTCTGACAGGGGAGGCAATCAGCCCCAGCATTTT. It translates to CASSSDRGGNQPQHF.

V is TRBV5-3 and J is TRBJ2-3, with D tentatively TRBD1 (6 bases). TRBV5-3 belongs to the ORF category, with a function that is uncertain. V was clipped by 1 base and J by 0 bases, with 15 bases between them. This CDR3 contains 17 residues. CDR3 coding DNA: TGTGCCAGAAGCTTGCTAGGGGGTAACCTTAGCACAGATACGCAGTATTTT. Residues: CARSLLGGNLSTDTQYF.

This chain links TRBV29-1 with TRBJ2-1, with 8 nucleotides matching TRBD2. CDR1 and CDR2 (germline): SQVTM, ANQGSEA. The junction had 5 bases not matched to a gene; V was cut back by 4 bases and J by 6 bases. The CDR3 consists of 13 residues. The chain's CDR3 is CSVVQRERNEQFF. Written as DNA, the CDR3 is TGCAGCGTTGTCCAGCGGGAGCGCAATGAGCAGTTCTTC.

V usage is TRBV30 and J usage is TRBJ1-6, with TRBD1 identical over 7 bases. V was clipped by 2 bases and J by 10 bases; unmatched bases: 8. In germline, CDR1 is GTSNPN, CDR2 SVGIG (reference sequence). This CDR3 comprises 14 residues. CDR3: CAWSQGVRGSPLHF. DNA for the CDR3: TGTGCCTGGAGTCAGGGGGTTAGAGGATCACCCCTCCACTTT.

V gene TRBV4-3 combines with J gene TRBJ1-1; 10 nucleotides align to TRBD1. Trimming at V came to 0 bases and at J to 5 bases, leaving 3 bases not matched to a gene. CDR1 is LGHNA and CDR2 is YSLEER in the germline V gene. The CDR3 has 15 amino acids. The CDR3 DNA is TGCGCCAGCAGCCAAGAGACAGGGGGCATGACTGAAGCTTTCTTT. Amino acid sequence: CASSQETGGMTEAFF.

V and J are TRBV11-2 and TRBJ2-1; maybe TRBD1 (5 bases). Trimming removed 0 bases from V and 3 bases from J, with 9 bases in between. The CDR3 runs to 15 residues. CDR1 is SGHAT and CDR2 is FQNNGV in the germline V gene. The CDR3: CASSLDPRGYNEQFF. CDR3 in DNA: TGTGCCAGCAGCTTAGATCCAAGGGGCTACAATGAGCAGTTCTTC.

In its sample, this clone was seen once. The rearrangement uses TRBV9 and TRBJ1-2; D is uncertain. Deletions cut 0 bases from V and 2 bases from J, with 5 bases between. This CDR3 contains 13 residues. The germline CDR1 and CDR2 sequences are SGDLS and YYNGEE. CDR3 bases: TGTGCCAGCAGCGTAGACCAGAACTATGGCTACACCTTC. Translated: CASSVDQNYGYTF. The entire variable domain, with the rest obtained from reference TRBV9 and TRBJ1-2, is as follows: DSGVTQTPKHLITATGQRVTLRCSPRSGDLSVYWYQQSLDQGLQFLIQYYNGEERAKGNILERFSAQQFPDLHSELNLSSLELGDSALYFCASSVDQNYGYTFGSGTRLTVV.

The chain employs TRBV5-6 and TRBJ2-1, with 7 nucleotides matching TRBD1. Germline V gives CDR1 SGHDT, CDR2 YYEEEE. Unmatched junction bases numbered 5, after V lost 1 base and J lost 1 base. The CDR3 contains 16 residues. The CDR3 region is CASSLMTGPSYNEQFF. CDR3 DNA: TGTGCCAGCAGCTTGATGACAGGGCCTTCCTACAATGAGCAGTTCTTC. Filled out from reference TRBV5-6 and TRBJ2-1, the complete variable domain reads DAGVTQSPTHLIKTRGQQVTLRCSPKSGHDTVSWYQQALGQGPQFIFQYYEEEERQRGNFPDRFSGHQFPNYSSELNVNALLLGDSALYLCASSLMTGPSYNEQFFGPGTRLTVL.

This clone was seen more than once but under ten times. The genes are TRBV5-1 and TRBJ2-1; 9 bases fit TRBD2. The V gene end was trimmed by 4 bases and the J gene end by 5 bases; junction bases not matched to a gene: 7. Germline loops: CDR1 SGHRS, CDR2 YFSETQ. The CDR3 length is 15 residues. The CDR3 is CASSHSGSFDNEQFF. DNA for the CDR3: TGCGCCAGCAGCCATAGCGGGAGTTTCGACAATGAGCAGTTCTTC.

The CDR3 is CASSQEGTAYEQYF. The CDR3 DNA reads TGTGCCAGCAGCCAAGAAGGGACAGCCTACGAGCAGTACTTC. V and J are TRBV14 and TRBJ2-7; the match to TRBD1 covers 7 bases. The germline V gene encodes CDR1 SGHDN and CDR2 FVKESK. The length of the CDR3 is 14 residues. The J segment lost 2 bases and the V segment lost 0 bases, leaving 1 base of the junction unmatched.

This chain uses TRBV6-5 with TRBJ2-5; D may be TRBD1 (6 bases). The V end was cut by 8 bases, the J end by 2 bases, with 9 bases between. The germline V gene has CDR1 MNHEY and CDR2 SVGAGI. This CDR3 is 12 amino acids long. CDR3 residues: CASGQGQETQYF. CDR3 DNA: TGTGCCAGCGGCCAGGGGCAAGAGACCCAGTACTTC.